The 22 T cell receptor beta chains presented below share a single source sample, sequenced in a study of OX40 agonist ivuxolimab in advanced cancers. Assay: immunoSEQ multiplex PCR; the TCRdb copy retains only in-frame clones and omits some. This sample has fewer than 30,000 clones; 70% to 90% occur once, and the top ten carry approximately 20%. This specimen consisted of CD4+ or CD8+ T cells sorted from blood, obtained in a trial of the OX40 agonist ivuxolimab. All receptors come from an adult with an advanced solid tumor such as melanoma, head and neck, liver or kidney cancer.

This clone has just one count. The V gene is TRBV9, the J gene TRBJ2-3; D not resolved. CDR1 and CDR2 from the germline V gene are SGDLS and YYNGEE. The CDR3 has 15 amino acids. Trimming removed 0 bases at V and 5 bases at J, with 13 bases between. CDR3 sequence: CASSVAGLGGDTQYF. The CDR3 DNA reads TGTGCCAGCAGCGTAGCTGGGTTGGGCGGAGATACGCAGTATTTT.

This clone occurred a few times. The J gene is TRBJ2-1, the V gene TRBV6-1; the D gene is possibly TRBD1 (6 bases). Germline CDR1 reads MNHNS; CDR2 reads SASEGT. CDR3 length: 13 residues. Trimming stripped 6 bases from V and 4 bases from J, with 10 bases between. The CDR3 sequence: CASRVDRYNEQFF. The CDR3 nucleotides are TGTGCCAGCAGAGTGGACAGATACAATGAGCAGTTCTTC.

The chain is built from TRBV5-1 and TRBJ2-7; no clear D gene. The CDR3 extends over 13 amino acids. With 0 bases removed from V and 1 base from J, the gap between germline ends came to 5 bases. The V gene's germline CDR1 is SGHRS and CDR2 YFSETQ. CDR3 coding DNA: TGCGCCAGCAGCTTGGAACGTTCCTACGAGCAGTACTTC. Translated: CASSLERSYEQYF. The variable domain in full, completed from reference TRBV5-1 and TRBJ2-7, reads KAGVTQTPRYLIKTRGQQVTLSCSPISGHRSVSWYQQTPGQGLQFLFEYFSETQRNKGNFPGRFSGRQFSNSRSEMNVSTLELGDSALYLCASSLERSYEQYFGPGTRLTVT.

CDR3 nucleotide sequence: TGCGCCAGCAGCCAAGATACGTGGTTACCGGATGGCTACACCTTC. Protein sequence: CASSQDTWLPDGYTF. The V call is TRBV4-3, the J call TRBJ1-2; D gene ambiguous. The germline V gene has CDR1 LGHNA and CDR2 YSLEER. V was pared by 0 bases and J by 6 bases, with 14 bases between. This CDR3 contains 15 residues.

This clone is classed as medium-sized. The genes are TRBV6-1 and TRBJ2-7; 8 positions agree with TRBD1. The V gene's germline CDR1 is MNHNS and CDR2 SASEGT. V was pared by 6 bases and J by 3 bases, with 1 base of the junction left unmatched. This CDR3 has 12 amino acids. The CDR3 sequence: CASRDRVYEQYF. The DNA for the CDR3 is TGTGCCAGCAGGGACAGGGTCTACGAGCAGTACTTC.

The chain couples TRBV6-5 to TRBJ1-2, with TRBD1 identical over 8 bases. Unmatched junction bases numbered 4, after V lost 1 base and J lost 0 bases. The germline CDR1 and CDR2 sequences are MNHEY and SVGAGI. The CDR3 totals 16 residues. The CDR3 DNA follows: TGTGCCAGCAGTTACTGGACAGGGAAGGCTAACTATGGCTACACCTTC. It encodes CASSYWTGKANYGYTF.

The chain joins TRBV21-1 to TRBJ1-6; TRBD1 is the table's D call, not checked against the DNA. TRBV21-1 is a listed pseudogene. The CDR3 has 20 amino acids. The CDR3 here is CASSKAAPWGQGVCNSPLHF. In DNA form, the CDR3 reads TGTGCCAGCAGCAAAGCCGCCCCCTGGGGGCAGGGAGTTTGTAATTCACCCCTCCACTTT.

The CDR3 sequence: CASSLFVGVSNEQFF. CDR3 nucleotide sequence: TGTGCCAGCAGCTTATTCGTTGGTGTGTCCAATGAGCAGTTCTTC. The rearrangement uses TRBV7-8 and TRBJ2-1; D uncertain. Trimming removed 2 bases from V and 6 bases from J, with 14 bases in between. The CDR3 is 15 residues long. The germline gives CDR1 SGHVS, CDR2 FQNEAQ.

J is TRBJ2-7 and V is TRBV9; 9 bases align to TRBD2. The CDR3 runs to 16 residues. CDR1 and CDR2 (germline): SGDLS, YYNGEE. Trimming cost V 0 bases and J 5 bases; bases outside gene matches: 9. The CDR3 region has the DNA TGTGCCAGCAGCGTAGCGGCTAGCGGGATCGTCGACGAGCAGTACTTC. This codes for CASSVAASGIVDEQYF.

V and J are TRBV15 and TRBJ2-1; TRBD2 agrees at 8 bases. Per germline, CDR1 LNHNV and CDR2 YYDKDF (reference sequence). There are 16 residues in the CDR3. V shed 1 base, J shed 2 bases, and the junction held 4 bases outside the gene matches. The CDR3 region has the DNA TGTGCCACCAGCAGAGGGACGGGGGGGACCTACAATGAGCAGTTCTTC. Translation gives CATSRGTGGTYNEQFF.

The V and J genes are TRBV6-5 and TRBJ1-1; TRBD1 matches at 10 bases. The CDR3 covers 15 residues. With V trimmed by 5 bases and J by 5 bases, 8 bases remained unmatched. Germline CDR1 MNHEY, CDR2 SVGAGI. CDR3 region: CASSITGTGATEAFF. The CDR3 bases are TGTGCCAGCAGTATCACCGGGACAGGGGCGACTGAAGCTTTCTTT.

The V gene is TRBV15, the J gene TRBJ1-3, with unresolved D. Germline CDR1 reads LNHNV; CDR2 reads YYDKDF (reference sequence). The CDR3 has 15 amino acids. Trimming cost V 0 bases and J 1 base, with 7 bases left between them. CDR3 in DNA: TGTGCCACCAGCAGAGATCTAGGGTCTGGAAACACCATATATTTT. Translation gives CATSRDLGSGNTIYF.

The rearrangement joins TRBV29-1 to TRBJ1-2; D uncertain. Germline assignment: CDR1 SQVTM and CDR2 ANQGSEA. V gave up 0 bases and J gave up 0 bases, with 5 bases separating them. CDR3 size: 13 residues. Here the CDR3 reads CSVEDKTNYGYTF. CDR3 sequence (DNA): TGCAGCGTTGAAGATAAGACTAACTATGGCTACACCTTC.

V is TRBV10-3 and J is TRBJ1-6, with D tentatively TRBD1 (5 bases). V lost 6 bases and J lost 0, with 12 bases in between. CDR1 and CDR2 (germline): ENHRY, SYGVKD. This CDR3 is 16 amino acids long. In DNA form, the CDR3 reads TGTGCCATCAGGGGGGGAGATAGCTCCTATAATTCACCCCTCCACTTT. The encoded protein is CAIRGGDSSYNSPLHF.

The chain has TRBV18 and TRBJ2-5; tentative D call: TRBD1 (7 bases). The CDR3 consists of 15 residues. V lost 4 bases and J lost 4, with 16 bases in between. From germline, CDR1 is KGHSH and CDR2 LQKENI. The CDR3 protein is CASSRSQGGLETQYF. The CDR3 DNA is TGTGCCAGCTCACGGTCTCAGGGGGGCCTAGAGACCCAGTACTTC.

This chain links TRBV27 with TRBJ1-1; the D gene is possibly TRBD1 (6 bases). V lost 1 base, J lost 5 bases, and 11 bases lay in between. The CDR3 is made up of 14 amino acids. Germline CDR1 and CDR2: MNHEY and SMNVEV (reference sequence). CDR3 nucleotides: TGTGCCAGCAGTTTATACCAGGGGTGGACTGAAGCTTTCTTT. Translation: CASSLYQGWTEAFF.

The V call is TRBV27, the J call TRBJ2-1; maybe TRBD2 (7 bases). V was cut by 5 bases and J by 10 bases, with 15 bases left in between. The CDR3 length is 13 residues. Germline V gene data show CDR1 as MNHEY and CDR2 as SMNVEV (reference sequence). The DNA of the CDR3 is TGTGCCAGCAGTCATCACAGGGAGGGGGAGCAGTTCTTC. Residues: CASSHHREGEQFF.

The V gene is TRBV6-5, the J gene TRBJ2-1, with a weak D call TRBD2 (5 bases). Trimming left V 6 bases short and J 8 bases short, with 11 bases between. The germline V gene has CDR1 MNHEY and CDR2 SVGAGI. CDR3 length: 12 residues. The CDR3: CASSFTRDEQFF. The CDR3 DNA sequence: TGTGCCAGCAGCTTCACTAGGGATGAGCAGTTCTTC.

The chain recombines TRBV5-1 with TRBJ2-1; 11 bases match TRBD2. The CDR3 contains 15 residues. V shed 1 base and J 9 bases; nucleotides not matched to a gene: 6. Germline V CDR1 and CDR2: SGHRS, YFSETQ. CDR3 sequence (DNA): TGCGCCAGCAGCTTGCTAGCGGGAGGATATCCTGAGCAGTTCTTC. The encoded protein is CASSLLAGGYPEQFF.

This clone was counted a few times. The CDR3 here is CASKDRADTGELFF. DNA for the CDR3: TGTGCCAGCAAGGACAGGGCCGACACCGGGGAGCTGTTTTTT. The chain employs TRBV6-5 and TRBJ2-2; 8 positions match TRBD1. V was clipped by 7 bases and J by 3 bases; unmatched bases: 4. The CDR3 contains 14 residues. Germline CDR1 and CDR2: MNHEY and SVGAGI.

V usage is TRBV6-5 and J usage is TRBJ2-1; D possibly corresponds to TRBD2 (5 bases). The V gene's germline CDR1 is MNHEY and CDR2 SVGAGI. The CDR3 runs 16 residues. With 0 bases removed from V and 6 bases from J, the gap between germline ends came to 15 bases. For the CDR3, the DNA is TGTGCCAGCAGTTACTCGAGCGGTCCCCGGGGCAATGAGCAGTTCTTC. Translation gives CASSYSSGPRGNEQFF.

This clone appeared once. The chain has TRBV7-9 and TRBJ2-5; unclear D gene. Trimming removed 7 bases from V and 1 base from J, with 7 bases in between. The CDR3 is 12 residues long. Germline-derived CDR1 and CDR2 are SEHNR and FQNEAQ (reference sequence). CDR3 residues: CASTRFQETQYF. The CDR3 region has the DNA TGTGCCAGCACAAGATTCCAAGAGACCCAGTACTTC.